The 28 T cell receptor beta chains reported below all come from one sample, sequenced in a study of blood T cell repertoires in COVID-19 (dated by TCRdb to the early 2020s). The method behind the library was the immunoSEQ multiplex PCR assay. Imported from immuneACCESS, the table was reduced by TCRdb to in-frame sequences with V and J called. These copies leave out some clones; in studies compared against another copy, an unresolved V gene accounts for under half, and the cause of the remainder is not known. Recorded for this sample are 100,000 or so clones; more than 75% of them occurred a single time. The ten biggest clones cover almost 7% of the sample. The sequencing sample was made of peripheral blood. The source is a man between 50 and 59 years old with active or convalescent COVID-19.

This chain links TRBV3-1 (or the pseudogene TRBV3-2) with TRBJ2-2; 9 bases are shared with TRBD2. The CDR3 runs to 16 residues. Per germline, CDR1 LGHDT and CDR2 YNNKEL (reference sequence). Germline trimming cut 4 bases from V and 8 bases from J; bases unmatched to any gene: 11. The chain's CDR3 is CASSPYVAGAGGELFF. CDR3 nucleotide sequence: TGTGCCAGCAGCCCTTACGTAGCGGGGGCCGGGGGGGAGCTGTTTTTT.

Turning to this clone: At one end, the junction sequence differs from germline, possibly due to a read error. This rearrangement joins TRBV2 to TRBJ2-5; D unresolved. Germline CDR1 reads SNHLY; CDR2 reads FYNNEI. CDR3 length: 12 amino acids. CDR3 sequence: CASNELQETQYF. The CDR3 region has the DNA TGTGCCAGCAATGAACTCCAAGAGACCCAGTACTTC.

The CDR3 protein is CASSTAGGSQFTEAFF. CDR3 nucleotides: TGTGCCAGCAGTACCGCAGGGGGCTCTCAATTCACTGAAGCTTTCTTT. The chain joins TRBV28 to TRBJ1-1, with 8 bases identical to TRBD1. The CDR3 loop spans 16 amino acids. V lost 5 bases and J lost 4; bases outside the gene matches: 12. Per the germline V gene, CDR1 is MDHEN and CDR2 is SYDVKM. The complete variable domain, with remaining parts taken from reference TRBV28 and TRBJ1-1, reads DVKVTQSSRYLVKRTGEKVFLECVQDMDHENMFWYRQDPGLGLRLIYFSYDVKMKEKGDIPEGYSVSREKKERFSLILESASTNQTSMYLCASSTAGGSQFTEAFFGQGTRLTVV.

The V gene is TRBV15, the J gene TRBJ2-5; tentatively, D is TRBD2 (5 bases). The CDR3 contains 13 residues. The ends were cut back, 1 base at V and 5 bases at J, with 8 bases in the middle. CDR1 is LNHNV and CDR2 is YYDKDF in the germline V gene (reference sequence). The CDR3 spells CATSRAPGETQYF. CDR3 sequence (DNA): TGTGCCACCAGCAGAGCCCCGGGGGAGACCCAGTACTTC.

The chain combines TRBV28 with TRBJ2-5, with TRBD1 matching over 7 bases. Germline CDR1 reads MDHEN; CDR2 reads SYDVKM. CDR3 length: 18 residues. The V and J ends lost 6 bases and 0 bases, in that order; junction bases with no gene match: 16. As DNA, the CDR3 is TGTGCCAGCAGCCCTAGACAGGGCACTCAATCTAACCAAGAGACCCAGTACTTC. Translated, it gives CASSPRQGTQSNQETQYF.

The J gene is TRBJ2-3, the V gene TRBV25-1; the match to TRBD2 covers 10 bases. CDR1 and CDR2 (germline): MGHDK, SYGVNS. Unmatched junction bases numbered 8, after V lost 0 bases and J lost 5 bases. This CDR3 is built from 17 residues. CDR3 nucleotides: TGTGCCAGCAGTGAATATTTCAGCGGGGGGGGAATAGATACGCAGTATTTT. Its translation is CASSEYFSGGGIDTQYF. The full variable domain, in which reference TRBV25-1 and TRBJ2-3 provide the parts outside the CDR3, is EADIYQTPRYLVIGTGKKITLECSQTMGHDKMYWYQQDPGMELHLIHYSYGVNSTEKGDLSSESTVSRIRTEHFPLTLESARPSHTSQYLCASSEYFSGGGIDTQYFGPGTRLTVL.

The chain carries TRBV19 and TRBJ2-2, with a weak D call TRBD2 (6 bases). The V end was cut by 7 bases, the J end by 5 bases, with 26 bases between. Germline V CDR1 and CDR2: LNHDA, SQIVND (reference sequence). The CDR3 is made up of 18 amino acids. CDR3 amino acids: CASKSSSRGPGGTGELFF. In DNA form, the CDR3 reads TGTGCCAGTAAGTCCTCATCAAGGGGCCCCGGAGGGACCGGGGAGCTGTTTTTT.

This clone is deemed medium-sized. V and J are TRBV27 and TRBJ1-4; tentatively, D is TRBD1 (5 bases). The germline gives CDR1 MNHEY, CDR2 SMNVEV (reference sequence). The CDR3 loop spans 15 amino acids. Trimming removed 5 bases at V and 2 bases at J, with 12 bases between. The DNA of the CDR3 is TGTGCCAGCAGTCGGCAGGGTAGGACTAATGAAAAACTGTTTTTT. As protein: CASSRQGRTNEKLFF.

V gene TRBV25-1 combines with J gene TRBJ2-1, with 11 positions matching TRBD2. J lost 8 bases, V lost 3 bases, and 9 bases had no gene match. Germline assignment: CDR1 MGHDK and CDR2 SYGVNS. The length of the CDR3 is 16 residues. Here the CDR3 reads CASSELAGGLYYEQFF. As DNA, the CDR3 is TGTGCCAGCAGTGAGTTAGCGGGGGGGCTCTATTATGAGCAGTTCTTC.

The chain couples TRBV10-3 to TRBJ2-5; 9 bases are shared with TRBD1. With V trimmed by 8 bases and J by 4 bases, 8 bases remained unmatched. CDR3 length equals 14 residues. From germline, CDR1 is ENHRY and CDR2 SYGVKD. The DNA for the CDR3 is TGTGCCATCTCCGGGACAGGGTCTTCAGAGACCCAGTACTTC. Its protein product is CAISGTGSSETQYF.

This sequence joins TRBV7-9 and TRBJ2-5; the D gene is possibly TRBD2 (6 bases). The CDR3 runs 17 residues. The V end was cut by 4 bases, the J end by 4 bases, with 22 bases between. Germline-derived CDR1 and CDR2 are SEHNR and FQNEAQ (reference sequence). CDR3 amino acids: CASSYANHLRGIETQYF. CDR3 DNA sequence: TGTGCCAGCAGCTACGCAAATCACTTGCGGGGTATAGAGACCCAGTACTTC.

The chain employs TRBV6-5 and TRBJ2-5, with 7 bases lining up with TRBD1. The CDR3 is made up of 13 amino acids. V shed 6 bases, J shed 5 bases, and the junction held 6 bases outside the gene matches. The germline V gene encodes CDR1 MNHEY and CDR2 SVGAGI. The DNA of the CDR3 is TGTGCCAGCAGCGACAGGGAGCGGGAGACCCAGTACTTC. It translates to CASSDRERETQYF.

The chain uses TRBV5-1 and TRBJ1-1; the match to TRBD1 covers 9 bases. The CDR3 spans 14 residues. Germline CDR1 reads SGHRS; CDR2 reads YFSETQ. V gave up 2 bases and J gave up 4 bases; unmatched junction bases: 3. Here the CDR3 reads CASSLQGAGTEAFF. CDR3 sequence (DNA): TGCGCCAGCAGCTTACAGGGGGCGGGCACTGAAGCTTTCTTT.

The V and J genes are TRBV4-3 and TRBJ2-2; tentative D call: TRBD1 (5 bases). The germline gives CDR1 LGHNA, CDR2 YSLEER. The germline V and J ends were trimmed by 0 bases and 4 bases, with 6 bases remaining between them. The CDR3 is made up of 14 amino acids. The CDR3 DNA follows: TGCGCCAGCAGCCAAGATCAGGGCACCGGGGAGCTGTTTTTT. It yields the protein CASSQDQGTGELFF.

The CDR3: CAWRGRGNYEQYF. As DNA, the CDR3 is TGTGCCTGGAGGGGCCGGGGGAACTACGAGCAGTACTTC. V gene TRBV30 combines with J gene TRBJ2-7, with a tentative D call TRBD2 (6 bases). This CDR3 is 13 amino acids long. V lost 3 bases and J lost 3, with 12 bases in between. Germline assignment: CDR1 GTSNPN and CDR2 SVGIG (reference sequence).

The chain couples TRBV28 to TRBJ1-5, with D uncertain. The germline V and J ends were trimmed by 3 bases and 7 bases, with 7 bases remaining between them. Germline assignment: CDR1 MDHEN and CDR2 SYDVKM. The CDR3 sequence is 12 residues long. The CDR3 coding sequence is TGTGCCAGCAGTTTGATCGGGCAGCCCCAGCATTTT. It codes for CASSLIGQPQHF.

The rearrangement uses TRBV30 and TRBJ2-3; D is unresolved. Looked up from germline, CDR1 is GTSNPN and CDR2 is SVGIG (reference sequence). This CDR3 is built from 12 residues. V was pared by 1 base and J by 2 bases, with 4 bases between. CDR3: CAWSDNTDTQYF. The CDR3 nucleotides are TGTGCCTGGAGTGACAACACAGATACGCAGTATTTT.

This rearrangement joins TRBV6-5 to TRBJ1-5, with 9 bases that match TRBD1. Germline V gene lookup returns CDR1 MNHEY and CDR2 SVGAGI. J was trimmed by 1 base and V by 6 bases; bases with no gene match: 4. The CDR3 is 15 amino acids. The CDR3: CASRPGTGSNQPQHF. CDR3 DNA sequence: TGTGCCAGCAGGCCCGGGACAGGGAGCAATCAGCCCCAGCATTTT.

Only a few counts were recorded for this clone. V gene TRBV6-5 combines with J gene TRBJ1-4; D is undetermined. The CDR3 runs to 14 residues. Per the germline V gene, CDR1 is MNHEY and CDR2 is SVGAGI. Trimming took 0 bases from V and 10 from J, leaving 12 bases between them. The CDR3 bases are TGTGCCAGCAGTTACTCGAACGAGGGCGGAAAACTGTTTTTT. It specifies CASSYSNEGGKLFF.

The chain joins TRBV30 to TRBJ2-7; no clear D gene. Germline CDR1 is GTSNPN and CDR2 is SVGIG (reference sequence). With 0 bases removed from V and 6 bases from J, the gap between germline ends came to 9 bases. The CDR3 has 12 residues. The CDR3 spells CAWSVTLGEQYF. CDR3 nucleotides: TGTGCCTGGAGTGTAACCCTCGGCGAGCAGTACTTC. The complete variable domain, with remaining parts taken from reference TRBV30 and TRBJ2-7, reads SQTIHQWPATLVQPVGSPLSLECTVEGTSNPNLYWYRQAAGRGLQLLFYSVGIGQISSEVPQNLSASRPQDRQFILSSKKLLLSDSGFYLCAWSVTLGEQYFGPGTRLTVT.

The V and J genes are TRBV5-5 and TRBJ2-1, with 9 bases matching TRBD1. CDR1 SGHKS and CDR2 YYEKEE come from the germline V gene (reference sequence). This CDR3 contains 17 residues. Trimming took 4 bases from V and 4 from J; bases not matched to a gene: 12. The CDR3 DNA is TGTGCCAGCAGCCTTTCAGTCGGGACAGGGTTTTACAATGAGCAGTTCTTC. This sequence encodes CASSLSVGTGFYNEQFF.

V gene TRBV28 combines with J gene TRBJ1-3, with 11 bases lining up with TRBD1. Per germline, CDR1 MDHEN and CDR2 SYDVKM. Trimming at V came to 5 bases and at J to 3 bases, leaving 3 bases not matched to a gene. This CDR3 is 15 amino acids long. CDR3 in DNA: TGTGCCAGCAGTAGCGGGACAGGGGGTGGAAACACCATATATTTT. It translates to CASSSGTGGGNTIYF.

This clone was picked up a small number of times. V and J are TRBV7-2 and TRBJ2-1, with a tentative D call TRBD2 (6 bases). Trimming stripped 4 bases from V and 9 bases from J, with 16 bases between. CDR1 is SGHTA and CDR2 is FQGNSA in the germline V gene. The CDR3 loop spans 14 amino acids. CDR3 nucleotides: TGTGCCAGCAGCTCCCATCCAGAGGGAGGTGAGCAGTTCTTC. This encodes CASSSHPEGGEQFF.

The chain has TRBV5-1 and TRBJ1-3; D uncertain. Deletions cut 4 bases from V and 0 bases from J, with 8 bases between. The CDR3 contains 14 residues. From germline, CDR1 is SGHRS and CDR2 YFSETQ. The CDR3 DNA reads as TGCGCCAGCAGCCCCTCGTCCTCTGGAAACACCATATATTTT. It codes for CASSPSSSGNTIYF.

The gene calls are TRBV20-1 and TRBJ2-3; 7 bases map to TRBD1. This CDR3 contains 14 residues. Trimming took 3 bases from V and 4 from J; bases not matched to a gene: 7. The germline CDR1 and CDR2 sequences are DFQATT and SNEGSKA (reference sequence). The CDR3 loop is CSASLGGFADTQYF. CDR3 DNA sequence: TGCAGTGCTAGTTTAGGGGGCTTCGCAGATACGCAGTATTTT.

This chain uses TRBV10-3 with TRBJ1-5; TRBD1 aligns across 9 bases. This CDR3 spans 15 amino acids. The V gene end was trimmed by 2 bases and the J gene end by 7 bases; junction bases not matched to a gene: 6. From germline, CDR1 is ENHRY and CDR2 SYGVKD. This CDR3 is CAISEATGGKQPQHF. DNA for the CDR3: TGTGCCATCAGTGAGGCGACAGGGGGAAAACAGCCCCAGCATTTT.

This rearrangement joins TRBV6-4 to TRBJ2-2, with D hard to call. The V and J ends lost 6 bases and 1 base respectively, with 9 bases between them. Germline V gives CDR1 MRHNA, CDR2 SNTAGT. This CDR3 spans 14 amino acids. CDR3 nucleotide sequence: TGTGCCAGCAGCCCCCCGGGGAACACCGGGGAGCTGTTTTTT. It codes for CASSPPGNTGELFF.

The CDR3 nucleotides read TGTGCCAGCAGCTATTCCTCGGGGGGAAACTATGGCTACACCTTC. It translates to CASSYSSGGNYGYTF. The chain uses TRBV6-5 and TRBJ1-2; D might be TRBD1 (5 bases). The V gene lost 6 bases and the J gene lost 2 bases, with 16 bases spanning the gap. CDR1 and CDR2 from the germline V gene are MNHEY and SVGAGI. The CDR3 loop spans 15 amino acids.